The entry below gives a single TCR beta chain sequence along with its context. In this sample, this clone turned up a few times. Its target antigen remains unknown. Base qualities were left out, and no much larger clone turns up one base away. This sample was taken from a study of cytomegalovirus exposure and HLA in healthy donors (dated 2017 in TCRdb). About the full investigation: According to an earlier analysis of 550 to 700 of the donors, 150 million to 200 million T cells yielded 117 million unique TCR beta sequences and approximately 300 Gb of sequence data. All discovery cohort repertoires had been generated using a single sequencing platform. The study used immunosequencing to profile the T cell repertoires of approximately 650 subjects and linked those repertoires to cytomegalovirus serostatus. To decide whether each TCR beta V gene segment behaved as functional or pseudogenic, an earlier analysis of some 600 of the donors relied on high-throughput TCR beta sequencing. Donor age, sex, ethnicity and CMV serostatus were collected together with the repertoire data. To predict cytomegalovirus infection status, the study brought together high-throughput TCR immunosequencing, statistical association of individual TCRs with disease status, and machine learning. The number of typed donors differed by locus: roughly 629-640 for A, B, C, DRB1 and DQB1; roughly 510 for DQA1; fewer than 610 for DPA1; and roughly 450 for DPB1. HLA typing covered class I and class II loci at four-digit resolution. In a later analysis, previously published TCR beta repertoires from more than 500 donors were re-analyzed and high-resolution HLA genotyping was added so that TCR occurrence patterns could be studied. The study was designed to test whether signatures of past pathogen exposure could be identified by cataloging public T cell receptors. Across approximately 400 genotyped donors of the cohort, an average of roughly 200,000 unique TCR beta nucleotide sequences per donor were sequenced, and about a sixth of those sequences were non-productive. A later genetic analysis took genome-wide SNP genotypes for about 55% of the roughly 700 donors and used that subset as a discovery cohort. Rather than using new phenotypic data, the later analysis identified candidate immune exposures from TCR beta sequences and from how often those sequences occurred across donors. In addition to the first cohort of 650 to 750 subjects, a separate validation cohort of 120 different subjects was used. Roughly five DR-DQ haplotypes were treated as single units for association and clustering because of strong linkage in the cohort. Around 300 gigabases of sequencing data and 70 million to 85 million unique TCR sequences were included in an early release covering around 600 HLA-typed donors. Among the roughly 390 genotyped donors, approximately 82% belonged to the genetic ancestry cluster associated with self-reported Caucasian donors.

From the germline V gene (reference sequence), CDR1 is SEHNR and CDR2 is FQNEAQ. Germline trimming amounts to 1 base on V and 4 bases on J, with 7 as the count of junction bases outside the gene matches. From the cysteine through the phenylalanine, the CDR3 covers 17 amino acids. Just the 51-base CDR3 DNA is kept, in frame starting at base 1. Library prep was done by the immunoSEQ multiplex PCR assay. For the multiplex PCR, a mixture combining 60 forward primers for TCR Vbeta segments and 13 reverse primers for TCR Jbeta segments was used. Amplification of the CDR3 region of rearranged TCR beta genes was performed with a multiplex PCR assay on genomic DNA. On the Illumina HiSeq System, the amplified TCR beta libraries were sequenced as 87-base-pair reads. In the authors' own workflow: A later analysis tallied roughly 76 million unique TCR beta chains across the roughly 610 repertoires, and about 10 million of those chains were shared by two or more donors. A nearest-neighbor algorithm error-corrected the raw reads and collapsed the reads into unique sequences, merging closely related sequences to remove PCR and sequencing errors. CDR3 sequences were aligned to IMGT reference sequences to assign V, D and J gene segments. For a sequence to be retained, a match of at least six nucleotides was required to both a V gene segment and a J gene segment. A rearrangement was called productive if the CDR3 had no stop codons and remained in frame with V and J, and every other rearrangement was called non-productive. CDR3 was defined according to IMGT convention as the region running from the second conserved V-encoded cysteine to the conserved J-encoded phenylalanine. In an earlier analysis of roughly 610 of the donors, sequences lacking an unambiguous match to a single V gene segment were excluded. In an earlier analysis of several hundred of the donors, V segments were called functional above 56.7% productive rearrangements and were called segregating when the between-donor standard deviation exceeded 5%. A statistical classification framework was built to diagnose cytomegalovirus status from the catalog of TCR beta chain sequences. A later analysis assigned V and J genes by comparing TCR nucleotide sequences with IMGT/GENE-DB human TR gene sequences. The TCRdist pipeline was used in a later analysis to assign CDR3 sequences and most-parsimonious VDJ recombination scenarios. In a later analysis, each TCR beta chain was defined by its CDR3 amino acid sequence together with its V-gene family, and reads lacking a unique V-gene family were excluded. As a way to deal with suspected cross-contamination and a sequencing artifact, a later analysis dropped 450 to 600 nucleotide sequences that were highly shared and had low generation probability. In a later analysis, a clonal expansion index for each public chain was calculated from normalized within-repertoire ranks of inferred template counts. In a later analysis, generation probabilities were computed with a VDJ recombination model fitted to out-of-frame rearrangements, and the resulting probabilities were checked against IGoR. A later analysis scored TCR-TCR, TCR-HLA and TCR-CMV co-occurrence with hypergeometric tests, applying a repertoire-size bias correction to TCR pairs. A later analysis estimated false discovery rates by permuting HLA or CMV assignments 20 times. In a later analysis, co-occurring TCRs were grouped with DBSCAN, and TCRdist sequence similarity was added when clustering was performed within HLA-allele-positive subsets. Repertoires with fewer than 30,000 or more than 120,000 public chains were left out of co-occurrence clustering, as were four to six repertoires with anomalous nucleotide sharing. The source is immuneACCESS, and TCRdb retained only in-frame sequences with V and J called. Part of the clones is not carried over; for the studies checked, unresolved V genes explain less than half of this, and the remainder is unexplained. V, J and clone size reflect that table, while D and trimming were determined from the DNA. The sample contains under 130,000 clones, approximately 14% of them found a single time. The biggest ten clones account for over 0.65% of the sample.

The cohort was made up of roughly 670 healthy bone marrow donors. At the time of sampling, all cohort members were nominally healthy, though unrecorded immune exposures were likely present. The donor tested CMV seronegative and was one of the 352 seronegative cohort members. A peripheral blood sample was provided by each donor, and peripheral blood mononuclear cells were used for TCR beta sequencing. The Qiagen DNeasy Blood Extraction Kit was used to extract genomic DNA from the blood cell samples. The paper as a whole reports these results and caveats: Because the 87-base-pair reads could not distinguish some IMGT-functional V segments, including TRBV6-2 and TRBV6-3, those segments were excluded. Compared with the 666-donor mean, donors in an Asian-associated ancestry cluster had fewer N-insertions in productive TCRs, according to a later genetic analysis. Linkage disequilibrium might explain the correlated functional status among segregating V segments, but an unknown experimental factor could not be excluded. According to a later analysis, most CMV-associated TCR beta chains appeared to be HLA-restricted, and the HLA associations seemed to be driven largely by CMV exposure. While some public TCRs were present in many individuals, most TCR sequences turned up only very rarely across donors. In an earlier analysis of about 600 of the donors, most TCR beta V segments appeared in productive rearrangements about 87% or about 30% of the time, broadly matching IMGT annotations. According to a later analysis, parvovirus B19, influenza, CMV and Epstein-Barr virus appeared linked to several top co-occurrence clusters. According to a later analysis, TCR association rates differed among HLA loci, with DRB1 alleles showing the most associated TCRs and HLA-C alleles showing the fewest. A cluster of highly shared sequence variants was judged likely to represent a technical artifact of the sequencing pipeline. Seventeen rarely observed V segments, including chromosome 9 orphons, were excluded from the earlier analysis of several hundred of the donors because counts were too low. Presence/absence analyses assumed roughly uniform sequencing depth across donors, an assumption that may not hold. In vitro tests confirmed that a few of the cytomegalovirus-associated TCR beta chains recognize cytomegalovirus antigens. A total of 150 to 200 TCR beta chains were listed by the study as associated with cytomegalovirus. Cytomegalovirus status was reported to be diagnosed by the classifier with high specificity and sensitivity in both the original and validation cohorts. Specific HLA alleles were associated with 15,000 to 20,000 TCR beta sequences at a false discovery rate of 0.05 in a later analysis. A further reported finding was that TCR beta sequences accurately predicted the HLA-A and HLA-B alleles for most subjects in the first cohort. V-gene and J-gene trimming of TCR beta chains was associated with a missense DCLRE1C variant in a later genetic analysis, and the association was replicated in an independent cohort. This cohort had only TCR beta chains sequenced, and the lack of alpha or paired-chain data limited which features could be detected. The authors suggested that the approach could potentially be extended to other disease states and immunological phenotypes. When HLA alleles, especially DR and DQ, strongly co-occurred, TCR associations were difficult to assign to individual alleles. In a later analysis, HLA-associated TCR beta chains showed more clonal expansion and lower generation probabilities than non-associated chains that were equally common. Because some donors lacked HLA typing at each locus, the association tests relied only on the typed subset. For the cohort, immune exposure information was limited to CMV serostatus.

The V and J segments used are TRBV7-9 and TRBJ2-1, with TRBD2 matching 10 junction bases. The sequence was obtained from a female donor in good health and CMV-seronegative. The sequenced sample was PBMCs. The sequence in DNA is TGTGCCAGCAGCTTAGATCGTCTAGCGGGGGAATACAATGAGCAGTTCTTC. This encodes CASSLDRLAGEYNEQFF. With all but the CDR3 taken from the reference TRBV7-9 and TRBJ2-1 genes, the full variable domain is: DTGVSQNPRHKITKRGQNVTFRCDPISEHNRLYWYRQTLGQGPEFLTYFQNEAQLEKSRLLSDRFSAERPKGSFSTLEIQRTEQGDSAMYLCASSLDRLAGEYNEQFFGPGTRLTVL.